The T cell receptor beta chain described here comes from a study of Ad26.COV2.S vaccination and SARS-CoV-2 variants. TCRdb keeps only in-frame clones here, not all; method: immunoSEQ multiplex PCR. The sample consists of around 300,000 clones, around 90% of them appearing once. The study, taken as a whole, reports: Non-spike TCR breadth did not differ much between vaccine and placebo recipients.

With regard to this clone: Its antigen is unidentified.

Treatment described: approximately 18 received Ad26.COV2.S at low or high dose, single or two shots; about 5 received placebo; per-sample allocation not given. Sampling happened 63 days after the first vaccine or placebo injection. CDR1 and CDR2 from the germline V gene are SGHDT and YYEEEE. V was shortened by 5 bases and J by 5 bases, with 13 bases between the two germline ends. CDR3 length: 13 amino acids. The receptor's source is a person aged 18-60 years who received the Ad26.COV2.S COVID-19 vaccine or a placebo. The chain couples TRBV5-6 to TRBJ2-5; D is unclear. The sequences come from peripheral blood, collected in a trial of Ad26.COV2.S vaccine versus placebo. The CDR3 bases are TGTGCCAGCAGTCTCCTGTTATTGGAGACCCAGTACTTC. It specifies CASSLLLLETQYF.